One sample yielded the 24 T cell receptor beta chains listed below, sequenced in a study of CD8 T cells in Susac syndrome. Reverse transcription of about 0.5 to 1 ug RNA used random hexamers. TCRdb reprocessed the immunoSEQ multiplex PCR reads via MiXCR and lists one record per CDR3 protein. The repertoire holds fewer than 350,000 distinct CDR3 sequences, with around nine tenths as singletons. What was sequenced was CD8+ T cells from PBMCs. All receptors derive from a human donor with multiple sclerosis.

The rearrangement joins TRBV4-3 to TRBJ1-5; D not certain. Trimming removed 1 base from V and 4 bases from J, with 8 bases in between. The CDR3 totals 14 residues. The germline V gene has CDR1 LGHNA and CDR2 YSLEER. CDR3 sequence: CASSQATENQPQHF. The CDR3 bases are TGCGCCAGCAGCCAAGCGACGGAAAATCAGCCCCAGCATTTT.

This clonotype appeared once. The chain is built from TRBV12-3 or TRBV12-4 and TRBJ2-3; the D call may be TRBD1 or TRBD2 (5 bases each). V lost 5 bases and J lost 1, with 19 bases in between. The CDR3 totals 17 residues. The CDR3 region is CASSMPGRLSGTDTQYF. The CDR3 region has the DNA TGTGCCAGCAGTATGCCGGGACGGTTAAGTGGCACAGATACGCAGTATTTT.

This clonotype is a singleton in its sample. This chain uses TRBV20-1 with TRBJ2-2; unclear D gene. The germline V gene encodes CDR1 DFQATT and CDR2 SNEGSKA (reference sequence). The CDR3 runs to 13 residues. The V gene lost 3 bases and the J gene lost 1 base, with 6 bases spanning the gap. Here the CDR3 reads CSASPVNTGELFF. Written as DNA, the CDR3 is TGCAGTGCTAGTCCCGTGAACACCGGGGAGCTGTTTTTT.

This chain uses TRBV19 with TRBJ2-7; D may correspond to TRBD1 or TRBD2 (5 bases each). Germline loops: CDR1 LNHDA, CDR2 SQIVND (reference sequence). The CDR3 totals 14 residues. Trimming took 9 bases from V and 0 from J, leaving 15 bases between them. As DNA, the CDR3 is TGTGCCAGCAACACAGCGAGGGGCTCCTACGAGCAGTACTTC. The encoded protein is CASNTARGSYEQYF.

To note about this clonotype: It is likely a read error, because the conserved phenylalanine at the end of the CDR3 is missing. The limits of the CDR3 on the DNA are not certain, so only TCRdb's listed CDR3 is given. The J gene is TRBJ2-7, the V gene TRBV2; TRBD1 is taken as the D call from the table, unchecked against the DNA. 14 amino acids form the CDR3, both terminal residues included. Germline V gives CDR1 SNHLY, CDR2 FYNNEI. The CDR3 here is CASSEGWDRGPHRL.

The chain links TRBV2 to TRBJ2-7; unclear D gene. The V gene lost 7 bases and the J gene lost 6 bases, with 10 bases spanning the gap. This CDR3 is 11 amino acids long. The V gene's germline CDR1 is SNHLY and CDR2 FYNNEI. The CDR3 loop reads CASINLGEQYF. DNA for the CDR3: TGTGCCAGCATTAATTTAGGCGAGCAGTACTTC.

The chain carries TRBV15 and TRBJ2-3; 8 bases align to TRBD1. Looked up from germline, CDR1 is LNHNV and CDR2 is YYDKDF (reference sequence). The CDR3 covers 14 residues. Unmatched junction bases numbered 2, after V lost 0 bases and J lost 6 bases. The CDR3 spells CATSREDRVDTQYF. The CDR3 coding sequence is TGTGCCACCAGCAGAGAGGACAGGGTGGATACGCAGTATTTT. Drawing the rest from reference TRBV15 and TRBJ2-3, the complete variable domain is DAMVIQNPRYQVTQFGKPVTLSCSQTLNHNVMYWYQQKSSQAPKLLFHYYDKDFNNEADTPDNFQSRRPNTSFCFLDIRSPGLGDTAMYLCATSREDRVDTQYFGPGTRLTVL.

This clonotype has only one observation. The rearrangement uses TRBV30 and TRBJ1-1; 10 bases fit TRBD1. V lost 2 bases, J lost 7 bases, and 4 bases stayed unmatched. Germline V lookup: CDR1 GTSNPN, CDR2 SVGIG (reference sequence). The length of the CDR3 is 13 residues. The CDR3 spells CAWSWGQGNEAFF. The DNA of the CDR3 is TGTGCCTGGAGTTGGGGACAGGGGAATGAAGCTTTCTTT.

The V call is TRBV28, the J call TRBJ2-5, with a weak D call TRBD2 (6 bases). Germline V gene lookup returns CDR1 MDHEN and CDR2 SYDVKM. This CDR3 has 19 amino acids. Trimming pared 3 bases from V and 5 bases from J, leaving 28 bases between. The CDR3 protein is CASSFNRALTSPEGETQYF. CDR3 nucleotides: TGTGCCAGCAGTTTCAACCGGGCCCTTACTAGCCCGGAGGGGGAGACCCAGTACTTC.

This rearrangement joins TRBV4-3 to TRBJ2-3; perhaps TRBD2 as D (6 bases). The CDR3 is 15 residues long. The germline V gene has CDR1 LGHNA and CDR2 YSLEER. With 0 bases removed from V and 5 bases from J, the gap between germline ends came to 12 bases. The CDR3, as DNA: TGCGCCAGCAGCCAAGACCGGGACTCCGGAGATACGCAGTATTTT. This codes for CASSQDRDSGDTQYF.

The chain uses TRBV9 and TRBJ2-5, with D tentatively TRBD1 (5 bases). Germline CDR1 is SGDLS and CDR2 is YYNGEE. The CDR3 has 15 residues. Trimming stripped 4 bases from V and 2 bases from J, with 15 bases between. The chain's CDR3 is CASSPKGVPQETQYF. The CDR3 DNA is TGTGCCAGCAGCCCAAAAGGGGTCCCTCAAGAGACCCAGTACTTC.

The chain is built from TRBV29-1 and TRBJ2-3, with D perhaps given as TRBD1 or TRBD2 (5 bases each). The CDR3 contains 14 residues. V lost 4 bases and J lost 0, with 11 bases in between. From germline, CDR1 is SQVTM and CDR2 ANQGSEA. The chain's CDR3 is CSVVDRDSTDTQYF. The CDR3 DNA follows: TGCAGCGTTGTCGACCGGGACAGCACAGATACGCAGTATTTT.

The V gene is TRBV19, the J gene TRBJ2-6; the D is unclear. The V and J ends lost 7 bases and 2 bases respectively, with 15 bases between them. CDR1 and CDR2 (germline): LNHDA, SQIVND (reference sequence). The CDR3 covers 16 residues. The CDR3 DNA reads TGTGCCAGTATTGCCGCGACAAGGGCTGGGGCCAACGTCCTGACTTTC. Residues: CASIAATRAGANVLTF.

V and J are TRBV12-5 and TRBJ2-1; 7 bases line up with TRBD2. With V trimmed by 5 bases and J by 7 bases, 5 bases remained unmatched. The CDR3 is 13 amino acids. Germline V gene lookup returns CDR1 LGHNT and CDR2 FRNRAP. CDR3 in amino acids: CASGSGMANEQFF. The CDR3, as DNA: TGTGCTAGTGGTAGCGGGATGGCTAATGAGCAGTTCTTC.

This clonotype was counted a single time. This chain connects TRBV15 to TRBJ2-7, with D tentatively TRBD1 (6 bases). With 0 bases removed from V and 4 bases from J, the gap between germline ends came to 22 bases. This CDR3 comprises 18 residues. Per the germline V gene, CDR1 is LNHNV and CDR2 is YYDKDF (reference sequence). The CDR3 region has the DNA TGTGCCACCAGCAGAGATCTTGGTTGGACAGCTGAGGTTTACGAGCAGTACTTC. Encoded protein: CATSRDLGWTAEVYEQYF.

The V call is TRBV15, the J call TRBJ2-7; 10 bases fit TRBD2. The CDR3 covers 16 residues. J lost 2 bases, V lost 1 base, and 5 bases had no gene match. Looked up from germline, CDR1 is LNHNV and CDR2 is YYDKDF (reference sequence). The CDR3 is CATSRVRTSGTYEQYF. CDR3 DNA sequence: TGTGCCACCAGCAGAGTGCGGACTAGCGGAACCTACGAGCAGTACTTC.

The chain couples TRBV12-3 or TRBV12-4 to TRBJ2-5; TRBD1 or TRBD2 may be the D gene (5 bases each). The CDR3 consists of 11 residues. With 11 bases removed from V and 6 bases from J, the gap between germline ends came to 13 bases. The CDR3 is CASSEGKTQYF. The CDR3 DNA reads TGTGCCTCCTCCGAGGGGAAGACCCAGTACTTC.

The V gene is TRBV19, the J gene TRBJ2-7; TRBD1 aligns across 9 bases. Germline V gene lookup returns CDR1 LNHDA and CDR2 SQIVND (reference sequence). With 6 bases clipped from V and 3 bases from J, the junction kept 9 bases outside the gene matches. The CDR3 covers 15 residues. Here the CDR3 reads CASRLTGGAGYEQYF. Written as DNA, the CDR3 is TGTGCCAGTAGACTCACAGGGGGCGCTGGCTACGAGCAGTACTTC.

J is TRBJ2-1 and V is TRBV6-1; TRBD2 aligns across 7 bases. Germline assignment: CDR1 MNHNS and CDR2 SASEGT. The ends lost 4 bases at V and 7 bases at J; junction bases unmatched: 10. The CDR3 has 15 residues. For the CDR3, the DNA is TGTGCCAGCAGTGTCGGCGGGGGAGTTACGAATGAGCAGTTCTTC. Translation: CASSVGGGVTNEQFF.

The CDR3 coding sequence is TGTGCCAGCAGTCCAACCTCGCTGGGCAACTATGGCTACACCTTC. As protein: CASSPTSLGNYGYTF. This chain links TRBV6-6 with TRBJ1-2, with unresolved D. Trimming removed 5 bases from V and 2 bases from J, with 15 bases in between. The CDR3 consists of 15 residues. Germline CDR1 and CDR2: MNHNY and SVGAGI (reference sequence).

Remarks on this clonotype: The junction does not match germline at one end; this may be a read error. V gene TRBV15 combines with J gene TRBJ1-2; D may be TRBD1 (5 bases). Germline CDR1 is LNHNV and CDR2 is YYDKDF (reference sequence). The CDR3 sequence is 12 residues long. CDR3: CATNRDGGGYTF. In DNA form, the CDR3 reads TGTGCCACCAACAGAGATGGGGGTGGCTACACCTTC. The full variable domain, completed using reference TRBV15 and TRBJ1-2, is DAMVIQNPRYQVTQFGKPVTLSCSQTLNHNVMYWYQQKSSQAPKLLFHYYDKDFNNEADTPDNFQSRRPNTSFCFLDIRSPGLGDTAMYLCATNRDGGGYTFGSGTRLTVV.

This clonotype was seen a single time. The V call is TRBV5-5, the J call TRBJ1-1; D remains ambiguous. The CDR3 runs 12 residues. Trimming took off 1 base at V and 8 bases at J, with 9 bases between the two ends. The germline CDR1 and CDR2 sequences are SGHKS and YYEKEE (reference sequence). CDR3 loop: CASSLFIREAFF. In DNA form, the CDR3 reads TGTGCCAGCAGCTTGTTTATACGGGAAGCTTTCTTT.

V and J are TRBV28 and TRBJ1-4, with TRBD1 matching 10 bases. Germline V gives CDR1 MDHEN, CDR2 SYDVKM. V shed 6 bases, J shed 7 bases, and the junction held 8 bases outside the gene matches. The CDR3 spans 15 residues. The CDR3 nucleotides read TGTGCCAGCAGGACAGGGGGCAAGTTTGGTGAAAAACTGTTTTTT. Translated, it gives CASRTGGKFGEKLFF.

The chain links TRBV19 to TRBJ2-2; 7 bases match TRBD1. The germline gives CDR1 LNHDA, CDR2 SQIVND (reference sequence). The CDR3 runs to 12 residues. V gave up 3 bases and J gave up 13 bases; unmatched junction bases: 5. CDR3 bases: TGTGCCAGTAGTATTGGGGACAGAGTGCTGTTTTTT. It specifies CASSIGDRVLFF.